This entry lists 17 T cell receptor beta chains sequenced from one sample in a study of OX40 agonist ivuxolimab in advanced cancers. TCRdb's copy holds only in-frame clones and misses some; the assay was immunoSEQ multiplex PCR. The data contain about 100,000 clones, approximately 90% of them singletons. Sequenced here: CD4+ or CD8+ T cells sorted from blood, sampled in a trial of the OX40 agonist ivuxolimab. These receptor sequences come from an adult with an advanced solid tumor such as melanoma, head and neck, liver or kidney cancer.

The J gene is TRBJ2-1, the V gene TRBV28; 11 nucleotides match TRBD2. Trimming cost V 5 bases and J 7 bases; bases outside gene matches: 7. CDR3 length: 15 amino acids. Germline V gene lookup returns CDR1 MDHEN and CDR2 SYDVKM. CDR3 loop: CASSPISGRGNEQFF. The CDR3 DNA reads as TGTGCCAGCAGTCCCATTAGCGGGAGGGGAAATGAGCAGTTCTTC.

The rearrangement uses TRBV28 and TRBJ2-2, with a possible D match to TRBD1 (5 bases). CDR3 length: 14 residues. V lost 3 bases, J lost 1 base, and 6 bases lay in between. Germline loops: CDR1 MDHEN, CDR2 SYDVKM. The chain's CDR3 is CASSLGQNTGELFF. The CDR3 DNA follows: TGTGCCAGCAGTTTGGGGCAGAACACCGGGGAGCTGTTTTTT.

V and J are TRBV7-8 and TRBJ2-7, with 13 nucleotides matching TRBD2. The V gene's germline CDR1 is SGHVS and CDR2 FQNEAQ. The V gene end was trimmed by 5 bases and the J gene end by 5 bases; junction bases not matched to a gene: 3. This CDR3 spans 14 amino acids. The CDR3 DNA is TGTGCCAGCAGCCGGACTAGCGGGAGTCACGAGCAGTACTTC. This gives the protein CASSRTSGSHEQYF. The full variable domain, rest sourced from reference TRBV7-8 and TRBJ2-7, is GAGVSQSPRYKVAKRGQDVALRCDPISGHVSLFWYQQALGQGPEFLTYFQNEAQLDKSGLPSDRFFAERPEGSVSTLKIQRTQQEDSAVYLCASSRTSGSHEQYFGPGTRLTVT.

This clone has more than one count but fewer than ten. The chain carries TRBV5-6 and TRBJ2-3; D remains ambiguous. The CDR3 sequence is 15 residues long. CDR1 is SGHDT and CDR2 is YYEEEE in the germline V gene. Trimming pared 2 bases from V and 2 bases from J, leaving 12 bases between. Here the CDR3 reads CASSLSGLPTDTQYF. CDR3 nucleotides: TGTGCCAGCAGCTTATCGGGCCTACCCACAGATACGCAGTATTTT.

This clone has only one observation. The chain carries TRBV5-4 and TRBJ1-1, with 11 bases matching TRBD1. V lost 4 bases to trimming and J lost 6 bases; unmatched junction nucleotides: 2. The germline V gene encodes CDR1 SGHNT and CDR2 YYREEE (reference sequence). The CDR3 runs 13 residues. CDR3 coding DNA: TGTGCCAGCAGCCTGGGACAGGGGGCTGAAGCTTTCTTT. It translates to CASSLGQGAEAFF.

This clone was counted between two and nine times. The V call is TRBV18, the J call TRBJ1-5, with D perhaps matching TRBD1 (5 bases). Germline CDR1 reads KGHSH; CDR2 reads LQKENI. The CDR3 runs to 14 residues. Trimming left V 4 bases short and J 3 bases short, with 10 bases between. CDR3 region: CASSQGTINQPQHF. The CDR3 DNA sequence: TGTGCCAGCTCACAGGGGACCATCAATCAGCCCCAGCATTTT.

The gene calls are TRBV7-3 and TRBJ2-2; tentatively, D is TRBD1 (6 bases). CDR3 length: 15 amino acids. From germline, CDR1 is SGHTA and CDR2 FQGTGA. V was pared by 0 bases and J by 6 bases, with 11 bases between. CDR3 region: CASSLTYREAGELFF. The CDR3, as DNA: TGTGCCAGCAGCTTAACCTACAGGGAAGCCGGGGAGCTGTTTTTT.

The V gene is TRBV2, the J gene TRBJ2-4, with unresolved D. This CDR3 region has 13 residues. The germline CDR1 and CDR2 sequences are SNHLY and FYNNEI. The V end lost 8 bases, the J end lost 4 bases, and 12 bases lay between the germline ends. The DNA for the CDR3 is TGTGCCAGCGAGTTGGAACGGAAAAACATTCAGTACTTC. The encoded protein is CASELERKNIQYF. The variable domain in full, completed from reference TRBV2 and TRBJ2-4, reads EPEVTQTPSHQVTQMGQEVILRCVPISNHLYFYWYRQILGQKVEFLVSFYNNEISEKSEIFDDQFSVERPDGSNFTLKIRSTKLEDSAMYFCASELERKNIQYFGAGTRLSVL.

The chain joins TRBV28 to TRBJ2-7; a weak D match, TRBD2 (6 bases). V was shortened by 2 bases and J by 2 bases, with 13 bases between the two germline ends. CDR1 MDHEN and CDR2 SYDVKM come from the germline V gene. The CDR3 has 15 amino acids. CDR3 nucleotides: TGTGCCAGCAGTTTAATCGGGACTCTTCCCTACGAGCAGTACTTC. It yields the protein CASSLIGTLPYEQYF.

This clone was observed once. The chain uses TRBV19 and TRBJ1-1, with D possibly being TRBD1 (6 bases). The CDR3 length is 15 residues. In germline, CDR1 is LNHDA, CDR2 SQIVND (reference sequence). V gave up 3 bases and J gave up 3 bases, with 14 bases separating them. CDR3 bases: TGTGCCAGTAGTATGCCCAGGGGAGACGACACTGAAGCTTTCTTT. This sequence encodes CASSMPRGDDTEAFF.

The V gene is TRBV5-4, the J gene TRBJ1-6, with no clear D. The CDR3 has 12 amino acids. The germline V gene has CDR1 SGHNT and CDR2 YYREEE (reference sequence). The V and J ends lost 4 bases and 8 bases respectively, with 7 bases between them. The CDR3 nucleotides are TGTGCCAGCAGCAACGGCGATTCACCCCTCCACTTT. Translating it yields CASSNGDSPLHF.

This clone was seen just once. Written as DNA, the CDR3 is TGCGCCAGCAGCCCAGCCCTGGGAGGGAGCACAGATACGCAGTATTTT. The encoded protein is CASSPALGGSTDTQYF. The chain recombines TRBV5-1 with TRBJ2-3; 7 bases are a match to TRBD2. Germline CDR1 and CDR2: SGHRS and YFSETQ. The CDR3 consists of 16 residues. The J segment lost 0 bases and the V segment lost 4 bases, leaving 8 bases of the junction unmatched.

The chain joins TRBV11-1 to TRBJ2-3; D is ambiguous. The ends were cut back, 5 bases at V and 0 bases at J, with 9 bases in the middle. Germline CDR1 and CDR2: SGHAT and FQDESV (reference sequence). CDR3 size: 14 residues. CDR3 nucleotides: TGTGCCAGCAGCCCTGGCAGGAGCACAGATACGCAGTATTTT. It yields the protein CASSPGRSTDTQYF.

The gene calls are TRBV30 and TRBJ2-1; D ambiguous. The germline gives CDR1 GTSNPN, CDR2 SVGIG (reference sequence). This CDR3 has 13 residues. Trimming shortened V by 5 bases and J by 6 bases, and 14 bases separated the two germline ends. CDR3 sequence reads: CAWENTGSNEQFF. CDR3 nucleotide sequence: TGTGCCTGGGAGAACACCGGAAGCAATGAGCAGTTCTTC.

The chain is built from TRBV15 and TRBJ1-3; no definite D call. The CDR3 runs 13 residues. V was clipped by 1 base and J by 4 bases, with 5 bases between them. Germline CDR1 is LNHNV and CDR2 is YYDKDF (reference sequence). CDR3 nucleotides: TGTGCCACCAGCAGAGTTGGCGGAAACACCATATATTTT. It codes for CATSRVGGNTIYF.

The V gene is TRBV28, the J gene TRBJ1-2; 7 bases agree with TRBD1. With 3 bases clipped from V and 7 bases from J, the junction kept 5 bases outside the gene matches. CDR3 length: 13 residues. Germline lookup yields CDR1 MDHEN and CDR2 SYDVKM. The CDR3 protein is CASSFRGNGGYTF. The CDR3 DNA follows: TGTGCCAGCAGTTTCAGGGGGAATGGTGGCTACACCTTC.

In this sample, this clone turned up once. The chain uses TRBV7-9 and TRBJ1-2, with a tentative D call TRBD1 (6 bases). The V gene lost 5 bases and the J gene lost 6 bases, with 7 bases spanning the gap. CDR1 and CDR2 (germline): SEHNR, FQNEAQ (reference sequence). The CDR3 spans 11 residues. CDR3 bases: TGTGCCAGCAGCAACAGGGATGGCTACACCTTC. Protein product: CASSNRDGYTF.